The 22 T cell receptor beta chains in this list originate from one sample, sequenced in a study of blood T cells in healthy people across ages. With a J-beta primer mix and a sample-barcoded 5' primer, a second PCR ran about 6 to 11 cycles. One entry per CDR3 protein, called by TCRdb with MiXCR from the 5' RACE reads. The table lists over 1,500,000 distinct CDR3 sequences, about two fifths of them singletons. The source material was blood. These receptors were taken from a human donor in good health.

The CDR3 DNA follows: TGTGCCAGCAGCTTACGTTTATCTGCTAGCGGGGGGGCCGCAGATACGCAGTATTTT. Its translation: CASSLRLSASGGAADTQYF. The V call is TRBV7-3, the J call TRBJ2-3, with 12 bases aligning to TRBD2. CDR3 size: 19 residues. After removal of 2 bases from V and 4 bases from J, the junction contained 13 bases not matched to a gene. Germline V gene data show CDR1 as SGHTA and CDR2 as FQGTGA.

The rearrangement links TRBV20-1 to TRBJ1-2, with D unresolved. The CDR3 has 15 residues. Germline lookup yields CDR1 DFQATT and CDR2 SNEGSKA (reference sequence). Trimming shortened V by 0 bases and J by 6 bases, and 17 bases separated the two germline ends. CDR3 residues: CSARDQRVRVDGYTF. The CDR3 DNA sequence: TGCAGTGCTAGAGATCAGCGTGTTAGGGTAGATGGCTACACCTTC.

This rearrangement joins TRBV29-1 to TRBJ1-1; unclear D gene. Between the trimmed V and J ends, which lost 3 bases and 3 bases, there was a span of 11 bases. This CDR3 is 13 amino acids long. The germline gives CDR1 SQVTM, CDR2 ANQGSEA. The CDR3 is CSVDQDDDTEAFF. The CDR3 nucleotides read TGCAGCGTTGATCAGGATGATGACACTGAAGCTTTCTTT.

The table lists this clonotype with many counts. The chain is built from TRBV24-1 and TRBJ2-6, with D perhaps being TRBD1 or TRBD2 (6 bases each). V gave up 5 bases and J gave up 4 bases, with 11 bases separating them. Germline CDR1 KGHDR, CDR2 SFDVKD. The CDR3 has 15 amino acids. The CDR3 region is CATSAGAAGANVLTF. The CDR3 DNA reads TGTGCCACCAGTGCGGGGGCGGCAGGGGCCAACGTCCTGACTTTC.

This clonotype was counted between two and nine times. The CDR3 nucleotides are TGTGCCAGCAGCTTCGGACTAGTCGAAGAGACCCAGTACTTC. Residues: CASSFGLVEETQYF. This chain connects TRBV11-2 to TRBJ2-4, with 7 bases aligning to TRBD2. The J call is in doubt because the DNA end fits TRBJ2-5 better. Germline assignment: CDR1 SGHAT and CDR2 FQNNGV. This CDR3 contains 14 residues.

The chain couples TRBV9 to TRBJ1-2; tentatively, D is TRBD1 (5 bases). The ends were cut back, 4 bases at V and 9 bases at J, with 16 bases in the middle. From germline, CDR1 is SGDLS and CDR2 YYNGEE. The CDR3 has 13 residues. The CDR3 DNA follows: TGTGCCAGCAGCCCTAGTTCGGGGGTTAGCTACACCTTC. Its protein product is CASSPSSGVSYTF.

This clonotype was found a few times. The junction shows a germline mismatch at one end, possibly a read error. The chain recombines TRBV4-2 with TRBJ2-3, with a weak D call TRBD2 (5 bases). CDR1 and CDR2 from the germline V gene are LGHNA and YNFKEQ. CDR3 length equals 15 residues. CDR3 coding DNA: TGTGCCAGCAGCCGTAGTTTAGAGGGAGCAGATACGCGGTATTTT. It translates to CASSRSLEGADTRYF.

The chain recombines TRBV11-2 with TRBJ1-4; D gene uncertain. V was cut by 5 bases and J by 0 bases, with 19 bases left in between. Looked up from germline, CDR1 is SGHAT and CDR2 is FQNNGV. The CDR3 runs to 18 residues. As DNA, the CDR3 is TGTGCCAGCAGCCAAAAGCGGGATTCTAGGGCAACTAATGAAAAACTGTTTTTT. The encoded protein is CASSQKRDSRATNEKLFF.

For this clonotype: At one end the junction does not follow the germline gene, possibly because of a read error. This sequence joins TRBV6-6 and TRBJ1-2; 7 bases fit TRBD1. Germline CDR1 reads MNHNY; CDR2 reads SVGAGI (reference sequence). The length of the CDR3 is 15 residues. The CDR3 is CASSLARQGYYGCTF. CDR3 in DNA: TGTGCCAGCAGTTTAGCCCGACAGGGTTACTATGGCTGCACCTTC.

This clonotype was found a few times. The chain employs TRBV2 and TRBJ1-2; TRBD1 matches 12 bases. Trimming took 6 bases from V and 8 from J; bases not matched to a gene: 13. CDR1 and CDR2 (germline): SNHLY, FYNNEI. The CDR3 length is 16 residues. CDR3 region: CASRRGTGGSGRGYTF. CDR3 nucleotide sequence: TGTGCCAGCAGAAGAGGGACAGGGGGCAGTGGGAGAGGCTACACCTTC.

DNA for the CDR3: TGTGCCAGTAGTACCCGGGACAGGGGGCACTACGAGCAGTACTTC. Protein sequence: CASSTRDRGHYEQYF. The chain carries TRBV19 and TRBJ2-7; 12 positions match TRBD1. Germline V gene lookup returns CDR1 LNHDA and CDR2 SQIVND (reference sequence). The CDR3 totals 15 residues. J was trimmed by 3 bases and V by 4 bases; bases with no gene match: 4.

This clonotype was recorded a few times. J is TRBJ1-1 and V is TRBV12-3 or TRBV12-4; D may be TRBD1 (5 bases). Trimming left V 3 bases short and J 0 bases short, with 14 bases between. The CDR3 consists of 16 residues. CDR3 in amino acids: CASSFGMGGVNTEAFF. CDR3 DNA: TGTGCCAGCAGTTTTGGTATGGGAGGGGTGAACACTGAAGCTTTCTTT.

The rearrangement links TRBV5-6 to TRBJ2-2; 10 positions agree with TRBD1. The CDR3 is 17 amino acids. The V gene's germline CDR1 is SGHDT and CDR2 YYEEEE. The junction had 18 bases not matched to a gene; V was cut back by 9 bases and J by 7 bases. The DNA of the CDR3 is TGTGCCACTCCGCTTAGGCGGGGGACAGGGGACGACGGGGAGCTGTTTTTT. Protein sequence: CATPLRRGTGDDGELFF.

The gene calls are TRBV11-2 and TRBJ1-2, with unresolved D. Trimming took off 6 bases at V and 3 bases at J, with 11 bases between the two ends. CDR3 length equals 13 residues. From germline, CDR1 is SGHAT and CDR2 FQNNGV. CDR3 region: CASRQILDYGYTF. The CDR3 coding sequence is TGTGCCAGCAGGCAGATTTTGGACTATGGCTACACCTTC.

The chain couples TRBV6-6 to TRBJ2-7; D possibly uses TRBD1 or TRBD2 (5 bases each). This CDR3 region has 15 residues. Germline lookup yields CDR1 MNHNY and CDR2 SVGAGI (reference sequence). The V and J ends lost 2 bases and 1 base respectively, with 12 bases between them. The CDR3 loop reads CASSYTGTQSYEQYF. The CDR3 DNA follows: TGTGCCAGCAGTTACACCGGGACCCAATCCTACGAGCAGTACTTC.

This clonotype was detected only a few times. V is TRBV20-1 and J is TRBJ2-1; 8 positions match TRBD1. The V gene's germline CDR1 is DFQATT and CDR2 SNEGSKA (reference sequence). V was pared by 3 bases and J by 3 bases, with 7 bases of the junction left unmatched. This CDR3 has 15 amino acids. The CDR3 nucleotides are TGCAGTGCTAGGGAAACTACAGGGGGCTACAATGAGCAGTTCTTC. It specifies CSARETTGGYNEQFF.

CDR3 sequence: CASSPGPGRPGNTIYF. DNA of the CDR3: TGTGCCAGCAGTCCAGGCCCAGGGAGGCCTGGAAACACCATATATTTT. This rearrangement joins TRBV27 to TRBJ1-3; tentative D call: TRBD1 (5 bases). The germline V and J ends were trimmed by 5 bases and 2 bases, with 16 bases remaining between them. The germline CDR1 and CDR2 sequences are MNHEY and SMNVEV (reference sequence). The CDR3 totals 16 residues.

This clonotype was counted a few times. J is TRBJ2-3 and V is TRBV11-2; no definite D call. CDR1 and CDR2 (germline): SGHAT, FQNNGV. The CDR3 loop spans 16 amino acids. Between the trimmed V and J ends, which lost 4 bases and 6 bases, there was a span of 20 bases. CDR3 region: CASSSLLSSMWDTQYF. Written as DNA, the CDR3 is TGTGCCAGCAGCTCCCTCCTAAGTTCGATGTGGGATACGCAGTATTTT.

The chain is built from TRBV12-3 or TRBV12-4 and TRBJ2-7; D is undetermined. V was pared by 3 bases and J by 8 bases, with 8 bases between. This CDR3 is built from 11 residues. Written as DNA, the CDR3 is TGTGCCAGCAGTTTTTATGATAAGCAGTACTTC. Amino acid sequence: CASSFYDKQYF.

There are a few counts of this clonotype. The chain links TRBV12-3 or TRBV12-4 to TRBJ2-3; tentative D call: TRBD2 (7 bases). There are 17 residues in the CDR3. Trimming cost V 6 bases and J 6 bases, with 25 bases left between them. CDR3 in amino acids: CASRPLRGPSGGDTQYF. In DNA, the CDR3 is TGTGCCAGCAGACCTTTGCGGGGGCCTTCTGGGGGGGATACGCAGTATTTT.

This clonotype appeared a few times. J is TRBJ2-4 and V is TRBV5-5; D is ambiguous. V was clipped by 2 bases and J by 3 bases, with 9 bases between them. The CDR3 consists of 14 residues. CDR1 is SGHKS and CDR2 is YYEKEE in the germline V gene (reference sequence). The CDR3 sequence: CASSFPPFKNIQYF. As DNA, the CDR3 is TGTGCCAGCAGCTTTCCCCCCTTCAAAAACATTCAGTACTTC.

This clonotype has more than one count but fewer than ten. The chain carries TRBV12-3 or TRBV12-4 and TRBJ2-7; tentative D call: TRBD1 (5 bases). This CDR3 is built from 13 residues. CDR3 DNA: TGTGCTAGGCCTTTAGGGGCTGTCTACGAGCAGTACTTC. Translated: CARPLGAVYEQYF.